Shown below are 8 T cell receptor beta chains from a single sample sequenced in a study of T-cell memory formation after mild COVID-19. TCRdb ran MiXCR on the 5' RACE reads and lists one entry per CDR3 protein. This sample yields a few hundred thousand distinct CDR3 sequences, of which around 25% are seen a single time; around 13% belongs to the top ten. Material: PBMCs or a T cell subset sorted from them (not recorded which). The receptors were sampled from an adult woman who had mild COVID-19 (a few samples of this study predate the infection). Cell type and time point are not known.

The chain couples TRBV7-3 to TRBJ2-5, with D unresolved. Looked up from germline, CDR1 is SGHTA and CDR2 is FQGTGA. This CDR3 is built from 13 residues. Trimming left V 5 bases short and J 7 bases short, with 14 bases between. In DNA, the CDR3 is TGTGCCAGCAGCGAGCCCCCCCCGGGGACCCAGTACTTC. Translating gives CASSEPPPGTQYF.

The chain recombines TRBV29-1 with TRBJ1-2; 10 bases are shared with TRBD1. V was clipped by 8 bases and J by 3 bases; unmatched bases: 3. The CDR3 runs to 12 residues. From germline, CDR1 is SQVTM and CDR2 ANQGSEA. CDR3 nucleotide sequence: TGCAGCACAGGACAGGGGGACTATGGCTACACCTTC. Translated: CSTGQGDYGYTF.

The sample holds a few counts of this clonotype. The V and J genes are TRBV6-2 or TRBV6-3 and TRBJ2-1; 14 bases fit TRBD2. Germline CDR1 MNHEY, CDR2 SVGEGT. This CDR3 contains 20 residues. The ends lost 4 bases at V and 0 bases at J; junction bases unmatched: 11. The CDR3 reads CASSLAGLAGGPSSYNEQFF. The DNA for the CDR3 is TGTGCCAGCAGTTTGGCAGGACTAGCGGGAGGACCGAGCTCCTACAATGAGCAGTTCTTC.

This sequence joins TRBV5-1 and TRBJ1-2; perhaps TRBD1 as D (6 bases). CDR1 and CDR2 (germline): SGHRS, YFSETQ. The CDR3 consists of 14 residues. V lost 1 base and J 2 bases, leaving 9 bases between the germline ends. The CDR3 bases are TGCGCCAGCAGCTTGCTAGGACAGAACTATGGCTACACCTTC. Protein product: CASSLLGQNYGYTF.

The chain couples TRBV20-1 to TRBJ1-5, with D unclear. Germline CDR1 is DFQATT and CDR2 is SNEGSKA (reference sequence). The CDR3 runs to 14 residues. The V end was cut by 4 bases, the J end by 2 bases, with 12 bases between. The CDR3 protein is CSATPRGGNQPQHF. The DNA for the CDR3 is TGCAGTGCTACCCCTCGGGGAGGCAATCAGCCCCAGCATTTT.

The V and J genes are TRBV6-5 and TRBJ1-3; D is undetermined. The length of the CDR3 is 15 residues. From germline, CDR1 is MNHEY and CDR2 SVGAGI. V lost 5 bases, J lost 0 bases, and 11 bases lay in between. CDR3 DNA sequence: TGTGCCAGCAGTACCGACGGTGACTCTGGAAACACCATATATTTT. This codes for CASSTDGDSGNTIYF.

The V gene is TRBV20-1, the J gene TRBJ2-3; maybe TRBD1 (6 bases). The CDR3 is 13 residues long. Germline CDR1 DFQATT, CDR2 SNEGSKA (reference sequence). Trimming removed 5 bases from V and 4 bases from J, with 13 bases in between. DNA for the CDR3: TGCAGTGCTGCCCCAGGGGCGTCAGATACGCAGTATTTT. This gives the protein CSAAPGASDTQYF.

This chain joins TRBV12-3 or TRBV12-4 and TRBJ2-3; 9 bases match TRBD2. Unmatched junction bases numbered 8, after V lost 5 bases and J lost 5 bases. The CDR3 is made up of 15 amino acids. The CDR3, as DNA: TGTGCCAGCAGTCCCATAGCGGGGGTTGGAGATACGCAGTATTTT. Translating gives CASSPIAGVGDTQYF.